This TCR beta chain was captured by sequencing in a study of blood T cell repertoires in COVID-19. This CDR3 has 14 residues. J gave up 1 base and V 7 bases, and 5 bases lay outside the gene matches. Germline CDR1 reads MNHEY; CDR2 reads SVGAGI. The repertoire was sequenced with immunoSEQ multiplex PCR; TCRdb's copy has only in-frame clones and lacks some. The data hold roughly 200,000 clones, with 90% observed a single time. This clone was recorded only once. The chain employs TRBV6-5 and TRBJ2-5, with 8 nucleotides matching TRBD2. The source of this sequence is a man aged 50 to 60 with acute or convalescent COVID-19. The sample taken for sequencing was peripheral blood. For the CDR3, the DNA is TGTGCCAGCACAACTAGCGGTCCCCAAGAGACCCAGTACTTC. Its translation: CASTTSGPQETQYF.